These 8 T cell receptor beta chains share one sample of origin, sequenced in a study of early T cells in non-severe SARS-CoV-2 infection. TCRdb reanalysed the 5' RACE reads using MiXCR and keeps one entry per CDR3 protein. The sample lists some 35,000 distinct CDR3 sequences, roughly 5.4% occurring once. The sample comprised whole blood. These receptor sequences come from an adult who was a healthcare worker with PCR-confirmed SARS-CoV-2 infection or an uninfected control (not recorded which).

The chain has TRBV28 and TRBJ2-7; TRBD2 agrees at 9 bases. The V gene end was trimmed by 3 bases and the J gene end by 7 bases; junction bases not matched to a gene: 10. CDR1 MDHEN and CDR2 SYDVKM come from the germline V gene. The CDR3 length is 15 residues. The CDR3 nucleotides read TGTGCCAGCAGTTTCCGACTAGCGGCTGTGGTAGAGCAGTACTTC. Amino acids: CASSFRLAAVVEQYF.

This clonotype occurred many times. This chain uses TRBV19 with TRBJ2-1, with 11 bases aligning to TRBD2. With 7 bases clipped from V and 2 bases from J, the junction kept 4 bases outside the gene matches. In germline, CDR1 is LNHDA, CDR2 SQIVND (reference sequence). The CDR3 loop spans 15 amino acids. CDR3 DNA: TGTGCCAGTATGGGGACTAGCGGAACCTACAATGAGCAGTTCTTC. Residues: CASMGTSGTYNEQFF. Complete variable domain (other parts from reference TRBV19 and TRBJ2-1): DGGITQSPKYLFRKEGQNVTLSCEQNLNHDAMYWYRQDPGQGLRLIYYSQIVNDFQKGDIAEGYSVSREKKESFPLTVTSAQKNPTAFYLCASMGTSGTYNEQFFGPGTRLTVL.

V gene TRBV11-2 combines with J gene TRBJ2-3; no definite D call. The CDR3 runs 14 residues. In germline, CDR1 is SGHAT, CDR2 FQNNGV. Trimming removed 1 base from V and 4 bases from J, with 9 bases in between. The CDR3: CASSLGPSPDTQYF. In nucleotides, the CDR3 is TGTGCCAGCAGCTTAGGCCCTTCCCCAGATACGCAGTATTTT.

This clonotype was counted ten times or more. The J gene is TRBJ1-6, the V gene TRBV20-1; D possibly corresponds to TRBD1 (6 bases). CDR1 and CDR2 from the germline V gene are DFQATT and SNEGSKA (reference sequence). The CDR3 consists of 15 residues. Trimming left V 6 bases short and J 7 bases short, with 19 bases between. CDR3 nucleotides: TGCAGTGCCCAAACCCCAGACAGGAAGAATTCACCCCTCCACTTT. Translating it yields CSAQTPDRKNSPLHF.

A few counts support this clonotype. The V gene is TRBV11-2, the J gene TRBJ2-1; D is ambiguous. V was shortened by 1 base and J by 8 bases, with 6 bases between the two germline ends. Germline V gene sequence: CDR1 SGHAT, CDR2 FQNNGV. CDR3 size: 12 residues. CDR3 nucleotides: TGTGCCAGCAGCTTAGCTCCGTATGAGCAGTTCTTC. Amino acid sequence: CASSLAPYEQFF.

Judged by abundance, this clonotype is medium-sized (0.01 to 0.1%). The chain uses TRBV27 and TRBJ1-2, with a possible D match to TRBD1 (5 bases). V gave up 2 bases and J gave up 2 bases, with 9 bases separating them. CDR3 size: 14 residues. The germline CDR1 and CDR2 sequences are MNHEY and SMNVEV (reference sequence). CDR3 bases: TGTGCCAGCAGTTTAATCCCAGGGAACTATGGCTACACCTTC. Its protein is CASSLIPGNYGYTF.

This clonotype was counted ten times or more. The chain joins TRBV6-5 to TRBJ2-1; the match to TRBD2 covers 9 bases. CDR3 length: 15 amino acids. The germline gives CDR1 MNHEY, CDR2 SVGAGI. Losses at the gene ends were 5 bases for V and 2 bases for J; bases not matched to a gene: 4. As DNA, the CDR3 is TGTGCCAGCAGTAGACGCGGGAGGGCCTACAATGAGCAGTTCTTC. Translation: CASSRRGRAYNEQFF.

This clonotype was seen ten or more times. V usage is TRBV10-3 and J usage is TRBJ1-2; TRBD1 aligns across 7 bases. Germline CDR1 and CDR2: ENHRY and SYGVKD. The CDR3 extends over 13 amino acids. Trimming removed 2 bases from V and 11 bases from J; junction bases left unmatched: 8. The CDR3 coding sequence is TGTGCCATCAGTGAGGCCCGACAGGGAAGATACACCTTC. The encoded protein is CAISEARQGRYTF.